This T cell receptor (beta chain) was obtained from a study of blood T cells in healthy people across ages (dated by TCRdb to about 2015). Regarding the complete study: Template switching captured roughly one uniquely barcoded TCR beta cDNA molecule per two T cells in model experiments. To track age-related changes in TCR beta repertoire diversity, the study relied on deep sequencing normalized with unique cDNA molecular identifiers. Donors of different ages were randomly distributed across sequencing lanes to avoid experimental bias. The study analyzed two additional independent replicas of 1 million unique cDNA reads from the same blood draw for two donors, one aged 18 to 30 and one aged 80 or older. Four age groups were formed from the donors: young (average approximately 16 years), middle-aged (more than 35), aged (more than 55) and long-lived (roughly 81). What the work shows at the level of the full study, not this receptor alone: Donor CMV infection status was unknown, potentially confounding age-related changes in expanded clonotypes. As age increased, observed TCR beta diversity per million T cells dropped in a roughly linear way, and a significant reduction was already evident by age about 40. Compared with the aged group, the long-lived group had more naive CD4+ T cells, fewer expanded clones and increased TCR diversity, a pattern suggesting age selection. Observed TCR beta diversity correlated strongly with the percentage of naive T cells measured by flow cytometry. Since profiling was done on bulk unsorted PBMCs, naive and antigen-experienced compartments could not be conclusively compared. Estimates of total diversity from one million sequenced T cells were regarded as lower bounds and underestimates.

Counting both end residues, the CDR3 totals 14 amino acids. Kept here is only the CDR3 DNA, which spans 42 bases and is read in frame from base 1. The germline V gene (reference sequence) yields MNHEY for CDR1 and SMNVEV for CDR2. Systemically healthy Caucasian individuals from Russia, 39 in total and aged roughly 6 to 95 years, were included as donors. Each donor gave roughly 9 milliliters of peripheral blood, drawn into EDTA-treated Vacutainer tubes. PBMCs were isolated by Ficoll-Paque density-gradient centrifugation, with at least 6 million obtained per sample. Total RNA was extracted from PBMCs with Trizol reagent, with at least 5.5 micrograms obtained per sample. The percentages of naive CD45RAhigh/CD27high T cells were determined by flow cytometry on a PBMC aliquot from every donor. To prepare the library, 5' RACE was applied. The second PCR ran for about 6 to 11 cycles and used a J-beta primer mix along with a sample-barcoded 5' primer. A unique molecular identifier was introduced onto each TCR beta cDNA molecule by a template-switch 5' adaptor carrying 12 random nucleotides. Each sample yielded at least 2.5 million CDR3-containing paired-end reads. First-strand cDNA synthesis was performed from all RNA using the Mint cDNA synthesis kit, with priming by a TRBC-specific oligonucleotide. Following uracil-DNA glycosylase treatment, a first 18-cycle PCR with universal primers M1SS and BC2_uni_R was performed on all cDNA. Per the source publication's procedure: Each sample was normalized by randomly selecting 1 million high-quality reads, each carrying a distinct molecular identifier. Instead of being binned into consensus sequences, reads with shared molecular identifiers were discarded. MiTCR, with a Q25 quality threshold and the strictest error-elimination algorithm, was used for CDR3 identification, clonotype clustering and error correction. Lower-bound total TCR beta diversity was estimated with a nonparametric unseen species model using Euler transformation. TCRdb itself trimmed the public reads at Q25 with fastp, ran MiXCR and retained productive beta chains. Identical CDR3 proteins give one entry, which carries the most common genes and DNA. The V and J calls shown here were made by TCRdb, not taken from the authors' results. Counted in this sample were 1.8 million or so distinct CDR3 sequences; about 39% of them appeared once. 20% to 25% of the sample belongs to the ten largest clones.

In regard to this clonotype: Its antigen remains unidentified. Given the absence of the conserved phenylalanine or tryptophan at the CDR3 end, a read error is likely.

This chain is built from TRBV27 and TRBJ2-3, and TRBD1 may be the D gene, going by 5 matching bases. Sequencing used blood. The origin of this receptor is a human donor in good health. The CDR3 amino acid sequence is: CASSSGVNTGTQYL. The DNA reads TGTGCCAGCAGTTCAGGAGTTAACACAGGTACGCAGTATCTT.